This T cell receptor (beta chain) derives from a study of T cells after yellow fever vaccination. Each CDR3 protein gets one entry after TCRdb re-called the 5' RACE reads with MiXCR. The data contain around 100,000 distinct CDR3 sequences, 8.4% of them seen just once; the ten biggest clones take up roughly 23%. The receptor's source is a man aged 30 to 45 who received the YFV17D yellow fever vaccine. The material sequenced was CD8+ T cells sorted from PBMCs, taken 45 days after the yellow fever booster vaccination.

In DNA form, the CDR3 reads TGTGCCAGCAGCTTAGAGCCTTTCTACGAGCAGTACTTC. It is translated as CASSLEPFYEQYF. This chain links TRBV7-8 with TRBJ2-7; D is unclear. The CDR3 is 13 amino acids. The V gene lost 1 base and the J gene lost 3 bases, with 7 bases spanning the gap. Germline V gene sequence: CDR1 SGHVS, CDR2 FQNEAQ.